This T cell receptor (beta chain) was retrieved from a study of beta chain features in type 1 diabetes. Germline CDR1 and CDR2: SGHTA and FQGNSA. The CDR3 consists of 14 residues. V shed 6 bases, J shed 2 bases, and the junction held 6 bases outside the gene matches. cDNA synthesis used the whole RNA isolate, giving expressed TCRB sequences. The study sequenced naive, central memory and regulatory T cell samples to an average of roughly 3.4 million reads. The assay was immunoSEQ multiplex PCR, and TCRdb's table has in-frame clones only and misses some. The sample holds roughly 500,000 clones, about 10% seen once.

Sequenced material: naive CD4+ T cells from blood. The clonotype comes from a woman under 30 in good health. The rearrangement joins TRBV7-2 to TRBJ1-1; 7 bases agree with TRBD1. CDR3 sequence: CASRSTGINTEAFF. CDR3 coding DNA: TGTGCCAGCAGATCGACAGGGATAAACACTGAAGCTTTCTTT.